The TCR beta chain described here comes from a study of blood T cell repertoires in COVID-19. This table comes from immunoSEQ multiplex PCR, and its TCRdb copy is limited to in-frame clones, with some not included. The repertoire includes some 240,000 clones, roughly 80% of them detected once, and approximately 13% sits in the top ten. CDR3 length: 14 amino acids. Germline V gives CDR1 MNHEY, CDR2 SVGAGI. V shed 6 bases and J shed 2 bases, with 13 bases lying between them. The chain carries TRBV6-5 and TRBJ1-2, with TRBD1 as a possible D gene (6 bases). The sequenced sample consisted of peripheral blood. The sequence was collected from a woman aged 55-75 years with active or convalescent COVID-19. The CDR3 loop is CASRPTGTNYGYTF. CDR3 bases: TGTGCCAGCAGACCAACCGGGACAAACTATGGCTACACCTTC.